This T cell receptor (beta chain) was observed in a study of blood T cell repertoires in COVID-19. Study as a whole: Samples representing acute and convalescent COVID-19 were sourced from the United States, Italy and Spain. T cells, B-cell-depleted T cells, or PBMCs provided the cDNA or gDNA that served as material.

V dropped 3 bases and J dropped 1 base, with 12 bases sitting between them. This CDR3 has 15 residues. Germline V gene data show CDR1 as LNHNV and CDR2 as YYDKDF (reference sequence). In the original analysis: The assay estimated nucleated cells by amplifying reference gene primers. The data were produced by immunoSEQ multiplex PCR, yet TCRdb's version contains in-frame clones alone and is incomplete. For V, J and clone size, that table is used; D and trimming come from the DNA. The repertoire holds 150,000 or so clones, with 75% to 90% as singletons. Seattle researchers signed up patients amid active infection and tracked them longitudinally.

Sequences were obtained from peripheral blood. The sequence was collected from a young man with COVID-19, enrolled during active disease. The chain has TRBV15 and TRBJ1-1; D perhaps matches TRBD1 (5 bases). The CDR3 DNA reads TGTGCCACCAGCAGGGGGGAGGGAGCGAACACTGAAGCTTTCTTT. Translated: CATSRGEGANTEAFF. Full variable domain (outside the CDR3, taken from reference TRBV15 and TRBJ1-1): DAMVIQNPRYQVTQFGKPVTLSCSQTLNHNVMYWYQQKSSQAPKLLFHYYDKDFNNEADTPDNFQSRRPNTSFCFLDIRSPGLGDTAMYLCATSRGEGANTEAFFGQGTRLTVV.